This TCR beta chain was sequenced for a study of T-cell reconstitution after alpha-beta-depleted transplantation in children (dated by TCRdb to between 2015 and 2016). Regarding the study in general: The study quantitatively tracked T-cell immune reconstitution after TCRalphabeta/CD19-depleted allogeneic hematopoietic cell transplantation in children using TCR repertoire profiling. General findings and caveats noted by the study authors: The apparently early recovery of alphabetaT-cell counts about two months after transplant reportedly depended on only several hundred rapidly expanded clones that came from non-depleted graft cells. Hyperexpanded clone frequencies declined over subsequent months; after one year, T-cell counts and TCRbeta diversity were mostly attributed to newly produced T cells. In some patients, high TCRbeta diversity at day 60 was attributed to recipient T cells and intrathymic progenitors that had survived conditioning.

From its cysteine to its phenylalanine, the CDR3 spans 16 amino acids. Solely the CDR3 DNA is kept, with 48 bases framed from the first base. A distance of 14 bases separates the germline ends of V and J, which lose 4 bases and 4 bases respectively. The treatment or condition tag for this specimen amounts to: allogeneic hematopoietic cell transplantation with graft depleted of TCRalphabeta T cells and CD19 B cells. The transplant recipients were children given TCRalphabeta/CD19-depleted allogeneic hematopoietic cell grafts. This clonotype appeared a few times. Its antigen is currently not known. No per-base quality is available; no much larger clone lies one base away. The method was PCR. TCRdb shows the sequencer as Illumina HiSeq 2500. TCR library preparation used molecular barcoding, with unique molecular identifiers applied to normalize quantification of the TCRbeta repertoire. TCRdb passed the public sequencing reads through fastp at Q25 and MiXCR, retaining productive beta sequences. When rows share a CDR3 protein, they turn into one entry using the most common DNA and genes. This sample is represented by approximately 1,000,000 distinct CDR3 sequences; around 30% of them were singletons. The top ten clones comprise over 25% of the sample.

This sequence originates from a boy under two years old who had a stem cell transplant for SCID, so the T cells may come from the graft donor. This material consisted of PBMCs, mostly from graft donor cells, taken 360 days after TCRalphabeta/CD19-depleted stem cell transplant. The chain joins TRBV12-3 or TRBV12-4 to TRBJ1-6; matching of 5 bases hints at TRBD1 as the D gene. The CDR3 reads as follows: CASSSRGKGYNSPLHF. The nucleotide sequence reads as follows: TGTGCCAGCAGTTCACGGGGGAAGGGGTATAATTCACCCCTCCACTTT.